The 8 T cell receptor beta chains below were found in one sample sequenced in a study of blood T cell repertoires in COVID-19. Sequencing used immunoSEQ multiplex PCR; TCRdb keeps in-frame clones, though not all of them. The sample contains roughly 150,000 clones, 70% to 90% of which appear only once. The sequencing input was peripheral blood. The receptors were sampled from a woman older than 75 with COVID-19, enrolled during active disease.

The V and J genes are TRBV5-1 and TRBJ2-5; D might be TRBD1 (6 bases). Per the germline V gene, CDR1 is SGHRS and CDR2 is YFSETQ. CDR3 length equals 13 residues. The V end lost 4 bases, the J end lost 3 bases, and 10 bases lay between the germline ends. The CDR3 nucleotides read TGCGCCAGCAGCCTACAGGGTGAAGAGACCCAGTACTTC. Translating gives CASSLQGEETQYF. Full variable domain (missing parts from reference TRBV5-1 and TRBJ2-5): KAGVTQTPRYLIKTRGQQVTLSCSPISGHRSVSWYQQTPGQGLQFLFEYFSETQRNKGNFPGRFSGRQFSNSRSEMNVSTLELGDSALYLCASSLQGEETQYFGPGTRLLVL.

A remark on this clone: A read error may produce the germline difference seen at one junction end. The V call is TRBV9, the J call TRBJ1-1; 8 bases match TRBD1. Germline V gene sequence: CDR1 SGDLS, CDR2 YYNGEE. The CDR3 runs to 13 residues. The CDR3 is CASSVGTGCFRPF. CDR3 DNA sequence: TGTGCCAGCAGCGTAGGGACAGGGTGTTTTCGCCCCTTT. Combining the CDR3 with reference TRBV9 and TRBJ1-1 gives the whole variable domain DSGVTQTPKHLITATGQRVTLRCSPRSGDLSVYWYQQSLDQGLQFLIQYYNGEERAKGNILERFSAQQFPDLHSELNLSSLELGDSALYFCASSVGTGCFRPFGQGTRLTVV.

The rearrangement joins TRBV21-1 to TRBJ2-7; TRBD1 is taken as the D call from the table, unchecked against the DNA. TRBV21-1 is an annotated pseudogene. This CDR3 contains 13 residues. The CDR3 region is CAGEDKPHYEQYF. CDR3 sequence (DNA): TGTGCCGGCGAGGACAAACCCCACTACGAGCAGTACTTC.

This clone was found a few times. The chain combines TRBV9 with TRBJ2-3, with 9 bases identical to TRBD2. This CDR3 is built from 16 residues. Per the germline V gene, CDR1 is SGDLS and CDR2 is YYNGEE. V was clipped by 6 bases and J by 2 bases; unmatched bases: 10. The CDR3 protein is CASTRAAGGLTDTQYF. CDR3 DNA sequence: TGTGCCAGCACCCGGGCCGCGGGGGGGCTCACAGATACGCAGTATTTT.

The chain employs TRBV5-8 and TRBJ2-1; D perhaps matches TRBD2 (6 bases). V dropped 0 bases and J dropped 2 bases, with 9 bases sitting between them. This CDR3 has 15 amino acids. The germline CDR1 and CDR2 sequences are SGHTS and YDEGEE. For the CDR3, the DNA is TGTGCCAGCAGCTTGGTTGGCGGGGCCTACAATGAGCAGTTCTTC. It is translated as CASSLVGGAYNEQFF. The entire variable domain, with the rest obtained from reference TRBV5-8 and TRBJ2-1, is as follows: EAGVTQSPTHLIKTRGQQATLRCSPISGHTSVYWYQQALGLGLQFLLWYDEGEERNRGNFPPRFSGRQFPNYSSELNVNALELEDSALYLCASSLVGGAYNEQFFGPGTRLTVL.

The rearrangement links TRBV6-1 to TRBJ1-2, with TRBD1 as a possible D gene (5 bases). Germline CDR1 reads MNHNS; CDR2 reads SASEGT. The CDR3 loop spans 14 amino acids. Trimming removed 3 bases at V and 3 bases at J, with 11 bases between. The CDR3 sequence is CASSETARYYGYTF. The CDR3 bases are TGTGCCAGCAGTGAGACAGCCCGATACTATGGCTACACCTTC.

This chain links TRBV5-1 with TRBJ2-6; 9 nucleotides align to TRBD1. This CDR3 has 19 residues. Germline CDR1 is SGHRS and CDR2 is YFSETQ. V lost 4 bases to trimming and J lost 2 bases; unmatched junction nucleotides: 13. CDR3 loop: CASSPSPGQGGTGANVLTF. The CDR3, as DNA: TGCGCCAGCAGCCCCTCCCCGGGACAGGGAGGAACTGGGGCCAACGTCCTGACTTTC.

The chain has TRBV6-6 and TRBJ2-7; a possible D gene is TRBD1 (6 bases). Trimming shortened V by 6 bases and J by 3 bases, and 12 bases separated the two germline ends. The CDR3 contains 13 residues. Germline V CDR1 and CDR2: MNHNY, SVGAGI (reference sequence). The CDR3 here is CASSSGQNYEQYF. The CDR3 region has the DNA TGTGCCAGCAGCTCTGGACAGAACTACGAGCAGTACTTC.